The present TCR beta chain was sequenced within a study of blood T cells in healthy people across ages. The germline V gene has CDR1 LGHDT and CDR2 YNNKEL (reference sequence). The germline V and J ends were trimmed by 2 bases and 7 bases, with 9 bases remaining between them. The CDR3 extends over 13 amino acids. A sample-barcoded 5' primer and a J-beta primer mix were used in a second PCR of about 6 to 12 cycles. From each sample, at least 3 million paired-end reads containing CDR3 were obtained. One entry per CDR3 protein, called by TCRdb with MiXCR from the 5' RACE reads. In the table there are roughly 800,000 distinct CDR3 sequences, roughly 50% of which are singletons. Roughly 10 milliliters of peripheral blood were drawn from each donor into EDTA-treated tubes.

The V call is TRBV3-1, the J call TRBJ1-5, with D possibly TRBD1 on 5 matching bases. The sequence was collected from a man aged 30 to 39 in good health. The sample consisted of blood. The CDR3 DNA sequence: TGTGCCAGCAGCCAACAAGGGGACCAGCCCCAGCATTTT. Encoded protein: CASSQQGDQPQHF.